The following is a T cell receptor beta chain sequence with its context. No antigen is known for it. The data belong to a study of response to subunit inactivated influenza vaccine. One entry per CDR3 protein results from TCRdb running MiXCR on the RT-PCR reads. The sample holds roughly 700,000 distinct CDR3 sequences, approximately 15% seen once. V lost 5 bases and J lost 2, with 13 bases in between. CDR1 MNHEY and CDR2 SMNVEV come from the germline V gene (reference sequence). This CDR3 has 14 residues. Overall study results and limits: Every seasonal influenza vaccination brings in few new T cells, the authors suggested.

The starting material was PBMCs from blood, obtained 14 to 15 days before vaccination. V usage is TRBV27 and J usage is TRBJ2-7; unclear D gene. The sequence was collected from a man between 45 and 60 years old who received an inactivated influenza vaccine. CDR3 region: CASSASGLTYEQYF. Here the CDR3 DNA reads TGTGCCAGCAGTGCCTCCGGGCTAACCTACGAGCAGTACTTC.